The following is a TCR beta chain sequence with its context. Authors' data handling: Nucleated cell number was recorded as an estimate derived from reference gene primer amplification. Assay used: immunoSEQ multiplex PCR; TCRdb lists only in-frame clones, some missing. That table supplies the V and J calls and clone size; D and trimming were determined from the DNA. Of approximately 230,000 clones detected, 70% to 90% appear once; the ten largest clones hold roughly 2.3%. The data were obtained in a study of blood T cell repertoires in COVID-19. Study-wide background: Sample material is recorded as cDNA or gDNA derived from T cells, B-cell-depleted T cells, or PBMCs.

V gave up 1 base and J gave up 2 bases, with 10 bases separating them. Per germline, CDR1 SGHNT and CDR2 YYREEE (reference sequence). The CDR3 sequence is 14 residues long. The TCR comes from a man aged 25-40 years who had recovered from COVID-19. Sequencing used peripheral blood. The chain uses TRBV5-4 and TRBJ2-7, with a weak D call TRBD2 (6 bases). CDR3 nucleotides: TGTGCCAGCAGCTTGCGGGACTCCCCCTACGAGCAGTACTTC. Its protein is CASSLRDSPYEQYF.